The 18 T cell receptor beta chains below come from one sample, sequenced in a study of blood T cell repertoires in COVID-19. Here immunoSEQ multiplex PCR was the method, and the copy in TCRdb shows in-frame clones only, minus some. The sample shows approximately 250,000 clones, less than 90% of them seen only once. The sample consisted of peripheral blood. Source of these receptors: a man aged 25 to 40 with active or convalescent COVID-19.

The chain employs TRBV5-5 and TRBJ1-1; TRBD1 aligns across 10 bases. CDR1 is SGHKS, CDR2 YYEKEE, per germline (reference sequence). J was trimmed by 6 bases and V by 0 bases; bases with no gene match: 5. CDR3 length: 15 residues. The CDR3 bases are TGTGCCAGCAGCTTGGGGGACAGGGGTTTTTCTGAAGCTTTCTTT. It yields the protein CASSLGDRGFSEAFF.

The CDR3 coding sequence is TGTGCCAGCACGGACAGGGGGGATGAAAAACTGTTTTTT. It yields the protein CASTDRGDEKLFF. The V gene is TRBV25-1, the J gene TRBJ1-4, with 10 bases identical to TRBD1. This CDR3 comprises 13 residues. The germline V gene has CDR1 MGHDK and CDR2 SYGVNS. Losses at the gene ends were 7 bases for V and 6 bases for J; bases not matched to a gene: 2. The full variable domain, its missing parts supplied by reference TRBV25-1 and TRBJ1-4, is EADIYQTPRYLVIGTGKKITLECSQTMGHDKMYWYQQDPGMELHLIHYSYGVNSTEKGDLSSESTVSRIRTEHFPLTLESARPSHTSQYLCASTDRGDEKLFFGSGTQLSVL.

The chain is built from TRBV30 and TRBJ2-3; D unclear. V dropped 4 bases and J dropped 1 base, with 9 bases sitting between them. CDR3 length: 13 residues. Germline V CDR1 and CDR2: GTSNPN, SVGIG (reference sequence). Written as DNA, the CDR3 is TGTGCCTGGAACATTTTCGGCACAGATACGCAGTATTTT. It specifies CAWNIFGTDTQYF.

The CDR3 coding sequence is TGTGCCAGCAGCTTGGACTACCGCTACGAGCAGTACTTC. Protein product: CASSLDYRYEQYF. The chain recombines TRBV5-6 with TRBJ2-7; no reliable D call. CDR1 is SGHDT and CDR2 is YYEEEE in the germline V gene. Trimming cost V 0 bases and J 3 bases, with 7 bases left between them. CDR3 size: 13 residues.

The chain has TRBV19 and TRBJ1-2; weak D call: TRBD1 (5 bases). Germline V CDR1 and CDR2: LNHDA, SQIVND (reference sequence). Trimming removed 5 bases from V and 4 bases from J, with 14 bases in between. The CDR3 totals 14 residues. The CDR3 reads CASSPTGLAYGYTF. The CDR3 coding sequence is TGTGCCAGTAGTCCAACAGGTTTGGCCTATGGCTACACCTTC.

The V and J genes are TRBV10-3 and TRBJ1-1, with D uncertain. The CDR3 sequence is 13 residues long. Between the trimmed V and J ends, which lost 5 bases and 5 bases, there was a span of 12 bases. Germline CDR1 reads ENHRY; CDR2 reads SYGVKD. CDR3 in DNA: TGTGCCATCAGTCAAAGCGAGGGAACTGAAGCTTTCTTT. This codes for CAISQSEGTEAFF.

This chain connects TRBV7-2 to TRBJ2-7; D is ambiguous. CDR3 length: 14 residues. Trimming took 2 bases from V and 0 from J, leaving 8 bases between them. Germline lookup yields CDR1 SGHTA and CDR2 FQGNSA. In DNA form, the CDR3 reads TGTGCCAGCAGCTTACAGACGGGCTCCTACGAGCAGTACTTC. This encodes CASSLQTGSYEQYF.

The V gene is TRBV2, the J gene TRBJ2-3; maybe TRBD1 (6 bases). Germline V gene data show CDR1 as SNHLY and CDR2 as FYNNEI. V lost 8 bases, J lost 4 bases, and 13 bases lay in between. This CDR3 has 13 residues. The CDR3 loop is CASLLDSPDTQYF. The CDR3 DNA follows: TGTGCCAGCCTTTTGGACAGCCCAGATACGCAGTATTTT.

This chain joins TRBV30 and TRBJ1-1; possibly TRBD1 for D (6 bases). The CDR3 spans 13 residues. The V gene's germline CDR1 is GTSNPN and CDR2 SVGIG (reference sequence). V was cut by 4 bases and J by 6 bases, with 15 bases left in between. The chain's CDR3 is CAWTQGLTSEAFF. The DNA of the CDR3 is TGTGCCTGGACACAGGGCTTGACGTCTGAAGCTTTCTTT.

The chain links TRBV13 to TRBJ2-7; a weak D match, TRBD2 (5 bases). The CDR3 is made up of 13 amino acids. The germline V gene has CDR1 PRHDT and CDR2 FYEKMQ (reference sequence). V lost 5 bases, J lost 4 bases, and 12 bases lay in between. The CDR3 region is CASSVLERYEQYF. The CDR3, as DNA: TGTGCCAGCAGCGTACTAGAGAGGTACGAGCAGTACTTC.

The rearrangement uses TRBV11-2 and TRBJ2-2; D is undetermined. Looked up from germline, CDR1 is SGHAT and CDR2 is FQNNGV. CDR3 length equals 15 residues. Deletions cut 0 bases from V and 4 bases from J, with 9 bases between. The CDR3 coding sequence is TGTGCCAGCAGCTTAGATCTGCGGTCCACCGGGGAGCTGTTTTTT. Residues: CASSLDLRSTGELFF.

The rearrangement links TRBV27 to TRBJ1-2, with TRBD1 identical over 8 bases. There are 13 residues in the CDR3. Germline CDR1 MNHEY, CDR2 SMNVEV (reference sequence). Trimming cost V 5 bases and J 7 bases; bases outside gene matches: 6. Here the CDR3 reads CASSLDRGGGYTF. The CDR3 nucleotides are TGTGCCAGCAGTCTTGACAGGGGCGGTGGCTACACCTTC.

V and J are TRBV27 and TRBJ2-1; 9 bases line up with TRBD2. The CDR3 covers 15 residues. Germline CDR1 is MNHEY and CDR2 is SMNVEV (reference sequence). V shed 6 bases and J 7 bases; nucleotides not matched to a gene: 10. The CDR3 spells CASRVAGERQNEQFF. CDR3 nucleotides: TGTGCCAGCAGGGTAGCGGGGGAGAGACAGAATGAGCAGTTCTTC.

DNA of the CDR3: TGTGCCAGCAGCTCTCCAGGCTTCTACGAGCAGTACTTC. Translating gives CASSSPGFYEQYF. The rearrangement joins TRBV7-9 to TRBJ2-7; no definite D call. The germline V gene encodes CDR1 SEHNR and CDR2 FQNEAQ (reference sequence). V was clipped by 4 bases and J by 3 bases, with 10 bases between them. This CDR3 spans 13 amino acids.

The chain recombines TRBV7-2 with TRBJ2-5, with D unresolved. The CDR3 is 13 residues long. Germline V gene data show CDR1 as SGHTA and CDR2 as FQGNSA. V was trimmed by 1 base and J by 5 bases, leaving 8 bases between them. The CDR3 sequence: CASSLDSLETQYF. CDR3 in DNA: TGTGCCAGCAGCTTAGACTCACTTGAGACCCAGTACTTC.

J is TRBJ1-6 and V is TRBV27, with TRBD1 matching over 9 bases. Germline values: CDR1 MNHEY, CDR2 SMNVEV (reference sequence). V gave up 4 bases and J gave up 4 bases; unmatched junction bases: 5. The CDR3 contains 16 residues. This CDR3 is CASSSLGTGYNSPLHF. The CDR3 nucleotides are TGTGCCAGCAGTTCGCTCGGGACAGGGTATAATTCACCCCTCCACTTT.

The chain employs TRBV19 and TRBJ1-4, with D uncertain. Between the trimmed V and J ends, which lost 5 bases and 7 bases, there was a span of 20 bases. Germline V gene data show CDR1 as LNHDA and CDR2 as SQIVND (reference sequence). This CDR3 contains 16 residues. CDR3 coding DNA: TGTGCCAGTAGTTACCCCCTGGGAAGGGAGGTTGAAAAACTGTTTTTT. Translating it yields CASSYPLGREVEKLFF. The full variable domain, rest sourced from reference TRBV19 and TRBJ1-4, is DGGITQSPKYLFRKEGQNVTLSCEQNLNHDAMYWYRQDPGQGLRLIYYSQIVNDFQKGDIAEGYSVSREKKESFPLTVTSAQKNPTAFYLCASSYPLGREVEKLFFGSGTQLSVL.

The chain combines TRBV10-3 with TRBJ1-1; D gene uncertain. There are 15 residues in the CDR3. With 1 base removed from V and 1 base from J, the gap between germline ends came to 10 bases. Germline CDR1 is ENHRY and CDR2 is SYGVKD. CDR3: CAISEWGERNTEAFF. As DNA, the CDR3 is TGTGCCATCAGTGAGTGGGGAGAAAGGAACACTGAAGCTTTCTTT.